This section outlines one T cell receptor beta chain sequence together with its context. Its antigen is unknown. The data originate from a study of OX40 agonist ivuxolimab in advanced cancers. Across the whole study: Cancers in dose escalation were hepatocellular, melanoma, renal cell and head and neck. Of mixed ages from about 23 to 79 and averaging about 56 years, the group was just under 85% male.

Measured with immunoSEQ multiplex PCR; TCRdb has only the in-frame clones, and not every one. The sample lists roughly 48,000 clones; 80% to 90% were seen once. Study-wide results and limits: Within 6 weeks, CD4+ and CD8+ blood T cells expanded clonally at 0.1 to 3.0 mg/kg. On average, a greater number of expanded clones characterised CD8+ T cells relative to CD4+.

Sequenced here: CD4+ or CD8+ T cells sorted from blood, sampled in a trial of the OX40 agonist ivuxolimab. The origin of this receptor is an adult with an advanced solid tumor such as melanoma, head and neck, liver or kidney cancer.

CDR3 in amino acids: CASRGQGNTEAFF. CDR3 DNA: TGCGCCAGCAGAGGTCAGGGGAACACTGAAGCTTTCTTT. The gene calls are TRBV5-1 and TRBJ1-1, with D possibly matching TRBD1 (5 bases). Germline-derived CDR1 and CDR2 are SGHRS and YFSETQ. This CDR3 has 13 amino acids. V was trimmed by 5 bases and J by 1 base, leaving 9 bases between them.